This entry describes one TCR beta chain. Its recognized antigen is unknown. Base-call qualities are not available, and no considerably larger clone is one nucleotide away. At diagnosis, peripheral blood, uninvolved tumor-adjacent lung and tumor were collected and stored as a combination of fresh-frozen and FFPE material. For TCR repertoire profiling, blood samples were analyzed in the form of peripheral blood mononuclear cells. This specimen belongs to a study of T cells in localized non-small cell lung cancer (dated by TCRdb to 2018 to 2021). In the study overall: The study analyzed T cell repertoires of approximately 240 early-stage NSCLC patients, comparing tumors and uninvolved tumor-adjacent lungs. All 220 or so NSCLC patients in the cohort were treatment-naive and had localized lung tumors that were resected. NSCLC patients had a mean age of roughly 69 years, and 129 were male and 107 female. The paper as a whole reports these results and caveats: Because multi-region sequencing of the tumors was not done, intratumor heterogeneity could not be ruled out. Uninvolved tumor-adjacent lung showed the highest T cell clonality, higher than tumor, which suggests more focused antigenic responses in the uninvolved tumor-adjacent lung. A median of approximately 55 of the top 100 tumor clones were detected in paired uninvolved adjacent lung, and under 30 of these tumor clones were also found among the top 100 clones of the paired uninvolved adjacent lung. Because the study design was exploratory, TCR variables were selected using unadjusted p-values without false-discovery rate correction. Longer overall survival was associated with higher blood T cell density, whereas shorter survival was associated with higher adjacent-lung clonality.

Based on the germline V gene (reference sequence), the CDR1 and CDR2 sequences are LNHDA and SQIVND. From the cysteine through the phenylalanine, the CDR3 covers 14 amino acids. The kept DNA is CDR3 alone, 42 bases in frame from the first base. Relative to germline, V is 6 bases shorter and J is 0 bases shorter, with 8 bases between their ends. The immunoSEQ Assay was used to sequence TCR beta CDR3 regions from DNA. The published analysis was carried out like this. T cell density was computed as TCR beta template counts normalized to usable DNA estimated by amplifying housekeeping genes. The preseqR package was used to estimate richness by extrapolating to 400,000 templates for PBMC samples and to 120,000 templates for tissue samples. Clonality was defined by subtracting Pielou's evenness from one. Tissue-enriched TCRs were identified through differential abundance testing performed on productive amino-acid clonotypes, with a minimum total count of 5 and an alpha of 0.1. Repertoire overlap between compartments was quantified with the Jaccard Index and Morisita Overlap Index. TCR beta CDR3s were clustered by GLIPH together with public tetramer-defined viral CDR3s, and at least three viral sequences plus V-gene enrichment were required for viral motifs. Entries here come from immuneACCESS through TCRdb and include only in-frame sequences with V and J called. Some clones fail to appear in such tables; in the studies checked, an unresolved V gene covers under half of the shortfall, and the cause of the remainder is unknown. V and J calls and clone size are given by that table; D and trimming were obtained from the DNA. Counted in this sample were fewer than 100,000 clones; over 75% of them appeared once. The ten top clones hold roughly 9.8% of the sample.

This specimen was peripheral blood, taken before any cancer treatment. This sequence originates from a female donor over 55 with stage I lung adenocarcinoma. Recombination linked TRBV19 to TRBJ2-2; the best D guess is TRBD1, with 6 bases matching. The nucleotide sequence is TGTGCCAGTAGCCGGACAGCGAACACCGGGGAGCTGTTTTTT. Translated, this is CASSRTANTGELFF.